This TCR beta chain was profiled in a study of cytomegalovirus exposure and HLA in healthy donors. The wider study: The approximately 120 validation repertoires, a later analysis reported, used the same platform as the approximately 650 first-cohort repertoires.

CDR1 and CDR2 (germline): ENHRY, SYGVKD. The CDR3 has 13 amino acids. V gave up 4 bases and J gave up 6 bases, with 12 bases separating them. Study observations and caveats: Confirmation in vitro established that three CMV-associated chains were specific for CMV antigens.

With respect to this clone: Its antigen remains unknown.

Data came from immunoSEQ multiplex PCR; TCRdb stores just in-frame clones and leaves some out. The sample holds about 360,000 clones, roughly 90% seen once. The clonotype comes from a woman under 30 in good health and CMV-seronegative. Material for sequencing was PBMCs. The chain has TRBV10-3 and TRBJ1-1; TRBD1 is a possible D gene (5 bases). The CDR3 loop reads CAISGYGTPEAFF. The CDR3, as DNA: TGTGCCATCAGTGGGTACGGGACTCCTGAAGCTTTCTTT.